Presented here are 25 T cell receptor beta chains from one specimen sequenced in a study of control samples from healthy donors and cancer patients. Assay used: immunoSEQ multiplex PCR; TCRdb lists only in-frame clones, some missing. Of 150,000 to 200,000 clones listed, approximately 92% were seen once; the top ten hold roughly 1.5%. The sequenced material came from blood. Source of these receptors: a man in his late teens or twenties in good health.

In its sample, this clone was seen a few times. The chain couples TRBV7-6 to TRBJ2-3; 9 bases map to TRBD1. The CDR3 runs to 17 residues. Per germline, CDR1 SGHVS and CDR2 FNYEAQ. With V trimmed by 4 bases and J by 5 bases, 13 bases remained unmatched. The CDR3, as DNA: TGTGCCAGCAGCTCGAGGCCCCCGGGACAGGGTAGAGATACGCAGTATTTT. This translates into CASSSRPPGQGRDTQYF.

The chain has TRBV4-1 and TRBJ1-5; D perhaps matches TRBD1 (5 bases). The germline V gene has CDR1 MGHRA and CDR2 YSYEKL. Between the trimmed V and J ends, which lost 0 bases and 2 bases, there was a span of 11 bases. The CDR3 length is 16 residues. CDR3 nucleotide sequence: TGCGCCAGCAGCCAAGAGGTGGGGACGGGCAATCAGCCCCAGCATTTT. It translates to CASSQEVGTGNQPQHF.

CDR3 DNA sequence: TGTGCCAGCGGAGGGTATCTGTATGGCTACACCTTC. Translation: CASGGYLYGYTF. The gene calls are TRBV27 and TRBJ1-2, with unresolved D. Per germline, CDR1 MNHEY and CDR2 SMNVEV (reference sequence). Trimming shortened V by 8 bases and J by 5 bases, and 12 bases separated the two germline ends. The CDR3 loop spans 12 amino acids.

The J gene is TRBJ2-6, the V gene TRBV6-1; no clear D gene. V lost 3 bases and J 0 bases, leaving 6 bases between the germline ends. The CDR3 totals 15 residues. Germline V lookup: CDR1 MNHNS, CDR2 SASEGT. The CDR3 DNA follows: TGTGCCAGCAGTGACAGGAGCTCTGGGGCCAACGTCCTGACTTTC. This gives the protein CASSDRSSGANVLTF.

This clone occurred once. This chain connects TRBV30 to TRBJ1-6, with 10 bases aligning to TRBD1. Losses at the gene ends were 1 base for V and 9 bases for J; bases not matched to a gene: 3. Germline V gene data show CDR1 as GTSNPN and CDR2 as SVGIG (reference sequence). There are 14 residues in the CDR3. In DNA, the CDR3 is TGTGCCTGGAGTGGGGACAGGGGTAGTTCACCCCTCCACTTT. It specifies CAWSGDRGSSPLHF.

The chain carries TRBV5-1 and TRBJ2-4; possible D gene TRBD2, 6 bases. Germline CDR1 and CDR2: SGHRS and YFSETQ. This CDR3 spans 16 amino acids. The V and J ends lost 0 bases and 0 bases respectively, with 10 bases between them. The DNA for the CDR3 is TGCGCCAGCAGCTTGGGACGGGGACTAGCCAAAAACATTCAGTACTTC. As protein: CASSLGRGLAKNIQYF.

In its sample, this clone was seen once. The chain has TRBV6-1 and TRBJ1-1; 7 nucleotides agree with TRBD1. With 3 bases clipped from V and 3 bases from J, the junction kept 7 bases outside the gene matches. The CDR3 runs to 15 residues. The germline gives CDR1 MNHNS, CDR2 SASEGT. The CDR3 sequence is CASSDRGKVDTEAFF. DNA for the CDR3: TGTGCCAGCAGTGACAGGGGGAAGGTGGACACTGAAGCTTTCTTT.

The chain has TRBV2 and TRBJ1-1; a weak D match, TRBD1 (5 bases). V was pared by 3 bases and J by 0 bases, with 8 bases between. This CDR3 comprises 14 residues. Germline loops: CDR1 SNHLY, CDR2 FYNNEI. CDR3 sequence (DNA): TGTGCCAGCAGTGACAGGGCCTTGAACACTGAAGCTTTCTTT. It is translated as CASSDRALNTEAFF.

This chain joins TRBV30 and TRBJ2-2; D is ambiguous. This CDR3 spans 13 amino acids. Germline assignment: CDR1 GTSNPN and CDR2 SVGIG (reference sequence). The V gene lost 2 bases and the J gene lost 2 bases, with 6 bases spanning the gap. The CDR3 loop is CAWSRRNTGELFF. The CDR3 DNA reads as TGTGCCTGGAGTCGTAGAAACACCGGGGAGCTGTTTTTT.

This chain connects TRBV11-3 to TRBJ2-3; D remains unclear. The CDR3 consists of 17 residues. V was shortened by 1 base and J by 1 base, with 15 bases between the two germline ends. The germline V gene encodes CDR1 SGHNT and CDR2 YENEEA. The CDR3 DNA follows: TGTGCCAGCAGCTTAGGAGGACGGATGAGAGGCACAGATACGCAGTATTTT. Residues: CASSLGGRMRGTDTQYF.

The V call is TRBV3-1 (or the pseudogene TRBV3-2), the J call TRBJ1-2; D remains unclear. The CDR3 loop spans 13 amino acids. The V gene's germline CDR1 is LGHDT and CDR2 YNNKEL (reference sequence). The V end was cut by 5 bases, the J end by 2 bases, with 9 bases between. The CDR3 region is CASSSDRNYGYTF. The DNA of the CDR3 is TGTGCCAGCAGCTCCGACCGAAACTATGGCTACACCTTC.

The J gene is TRBJ1-6, the V gene TRBV5-4, with 7 bases fitting TRBD1. The CDR3 consists of 13 residues. Germline values: CDR1 SGHNT, CDR2 YYREEE (reference sequence). The V gene end was trimmed by 4 bases and the J gene end by 15 bases; junction bases not matched to a gene: 10. For the CDR3, the DNA is TGTGCCAGCAGCCCCTCGGGAGGACAGGTCCTCCACTTT. Its protein product is CASSPSGGQVLHF.

J is TRBJ2-7 and V is TRBV6-5; D is undetermined. CDR1 is MNHEY, CDR2 SVGAGI, per germline. CDR3 size: 15 residues. V was trimmed by 0 bases and J by 7 bases, leaving 16 bases between them. The CDR3 region is CASSYSNRAKREQYF. The CDR3 DNA sequence: TGTGCCAGCAGTTACTCGAATAGGGCTAAGAGGGAGCAGTACTTC.

The chain uses TRBV6-6 and TRBJ1-2; 7 bases are shared with TRBD1. This CDR3 has 15 residues. Germline trimming cut 7 bases from V and 0 bases from J; bases unmatched to any gene: 8. Germline assignment: CDR1 MNHNY and CDR2 SVGAGI (reference sequence). For the CDR3, the DNA is TGTGCCAGCATCAAACAGGGGCTTACTAACTATGGCTACACCTTC. This translates into CASIKQGLTNYGYTF.

The J gene is TRBJ2-7, the V gene TRBV5-4; 7 positions agree with TRBD1. CDR3 length: 14 residues. With 3 bases clipped from V and 2 bases from J, the junction kept 5 bases outside the gene matches. Germline-derived CDR1 and CDR2 are SGHNT and YYREEE (reference sequence). CDR3 in amino acids: CASSSDRNAYEQYF. The CDR3 DNA sequence: TGTGCCAGCAGCTCGGACAGGAACGCCTACGAGCAGTACTTC.

This clone was found once. V gene TRBV19 combines with J gene TRBJ2-7, with D hard to call. CDR3 size: 14 residues. V was shortened by 5 bases and J by 2 bases, with 13 bases between the two germline ends. Germline V gene data show CDR1 as LNHDA and CDR2 as SQIVND (reference sequence). The DNA of the CDR3 is TGTGCCAGTAGTCTTGCAGCCACCCCCTACGAGCAGTACTTC. Protein: CASSLAATPYEQYF. Supplemented by reference TRBV19 and TRBJ2-7, the full variable domain reads DGGITQSPKYLFRKEGQNVTLSCEQNLNHDAMYWYRQDPGQGLRLIYYSQIVNDFQKGDIAEGYSVSREKKESFPLTVTSAQKNPTAFYLCASSLAATPYEQYFGPGTRLTVT.

The rearrangement joins TRBV7-3 to TRBJ2-1; 8 bases map to TRBD1. This CDR3 region has 15 residues. V shed 1 base and J 8 bases; nucleotides not matched to a gene: 7. Germline CDR1 reads SGHTA; CDR2 reads FQGTGA. CDR3 loop: CASSLIAGGQDEQFF. As DNA, the CDR3 is TGTGCCAGCAGCTTAATCGCAGGGGGCCAGGATGAGCAGTTCTTC. Together with reference TRBV7-3 and TRBJ2-1, the CDR3 gives the full variable domain: GAGVSQTPSNKVTEKGKYVELRCDPISGHTALYWYRQSLGQGPEFLIYFQGTGAADDSGLPNDRFFAVRPEGSVSTLKIQRTERGDSAVYLCASSLIAGGQDEQFFGPGTRLTVL.

The chain has TRBV5-4 and TRBJ2-7; 7 bases map to TRBD1. J gave up 0 bases and V 3 bases, and 0 bases lay outside the gene matches. The CDR3 covers 13 residues. Germline V gene lookup returns CDR1 SGHNT and CDR2 YYREEE (reference sequence). The CDR3 DNA sequence: TGTGCCAGCAGCTCAGGGGGCTCCTACGAGCAGTACTTC. This sequence encodes CASSSGGSYEQYF.

The rearrangement joins TRBV4-1 to TRBJ1-2; D uncertain. The ends were cut back, 3 bases at V and 8 bases at J, with 13 bases in the middle. The CDR3 is made up of 13 amino acids. CDR1 and CDR2 from the germline V gene are MGHRA and YSYEKL. CDR3 in amino acids: CASSQAPLGGYTF. CDR3 coding DNA: TGCGCCAGCAGCCAGGCACCGTTAGGCGGCTACACCTTC.

V is TRBV19 and J is TRBJ1-6; D unresolved. V was trimmed by 3 bases and J by 0 bases, leaving 9 bases between them. This CDR3 region has 16 residues. CDR1 is LNHDA, CDR2 SQIVND, per germline (reference sequence). The CDR3 sequence is CASSIRSSSYNSPLHF. CDR3 nucleotide sequence: TGTGCCAGTAGTATCCGTTCGAGCTCCTATAATTCACCCCTCCACTTT.

The chain couples TRBV19 to TRBJ2-4, with 9 bases fitting TRBD1. The CDR3 is 13 residues long. Looked up from germline, CDR1 is LNHDA and CDR2 is SQIVND (reference sequence). The trim removed 5 bases at V and 7 bases at J, leaving 3 bases unmatched. CDR3 in DNA: TGTGCCAGTAGTCCGACAGGGGGGAACATTCAGTACTTC. Protein sequence: CASSPTGGNIQYF.

J is TRBJ1-3 and V is TRBV7-9; TRBD1 is a possible D gene (5 bases). The ends were cut back, 3 bases at V and 0 bases at J, with 15 bases in the middle. This CDR3 comprises 17 residues. Germline values: CDR1 SEHNR, CDR2 FQNEAQ (reference sequence). CDR3 loop: CASSFGGGASSGNTIYF. DNA for the CDR3: TGTGCCAGCAGCTTCGGAGGAGGGGCCAGCTCTGGAAACACCATATATTTT.

The chain employs TRBV19 and TRBJ1-2; 8 nucleotides align to TRBD1. This CDR3 has 15 residues. CDR1 and CDR2 (germline): LNHDA, SQIVND (reference sequence). J gave up 0 bases and V 6 bases, and 6 bases lay outside the gene matches. CDR3 in DNA: TGTGCCAGTAGGCCAACAGGGGGATCTAACTATGGCTACACCTTC. It specifies CASRPTGGSNYGYTF.

This chain uses TRBV5-1 with TRBJ1-1; TRBD1 is a possible D gene (5 bases). Trimming removed 3 bases from V and 3 bases from J, with 18 bases in between. Germline loops: CDR1 SGHRS, CDR2 YFSETQ. The CDR3 has 16 residues. The CDR3 spells CASSSPSTGGYTEAFF. CDR3 DNA sequence: TGCGCCAGCAGCTCCCCCTCGACCGGGGGGTACACTGAAGCTTTCTTT.

The chain is built from TRBV6-7 and TRBJ2-1; 7 nucleotides match TRBD1. TRBV6-7 is an ORF for which the function is uncertain. This CDR3 has 12 amino acids. V shed 4 bases, J shed 15 bases, and the junction held 9 bases outside the gene matches. The CDR3 protein is CASSWMTGMMFF. The CDR3 DNA follows: TGTGCCAGCAGTTGGATGACAGGGATGATGTTCTTC.